This T cell receptor (beta chain) is drawn from a study of early T cells in non-severe SARS-CoV-2 infection. About the research overall: Sequencing of unsorted whole blood was done on bulk RNA, leaving chains unpaired.

Trimming left V 6 bases short and J 4 bases short, with 19 bases between. The CDR3 is 16 residues long. CDR1 is SGHVS and CDR2 is FQNEAQ in the germline V gene. General observations from the study: Database matching using VDJdb favored anti-spike CD8 responses, with private and CD4 specificities left missing.

Individual cDNA molecules were tagged with unique molecular identifiers, the study reported. MiXCR, run by TCRdb on the 5' RACE reads, gives a single entry per CDR3 protein. This table holds 80,000 or so distinct CDR3 sequences, 11% to 15% found once. This clonotype was seen only a few times. Its antigen is still unknown. This clonotype was obtained from an adult who was a healthcare worker with PCR-confirmed SARS-CoV-2 infection or an uninfected control (not recorded which). Sequencing was carried out using whole blood. The chain carries TRBV7-8 and TRBJ2-1, with a possible D match to TRBD1 (6 bases). The CDR3 sequence: CASSYRRTALYNEQFF. The CDR3 bases are TGTGCCAGCAGTTACCGCCGGACAGCCCTTTACAATGAGCAGTTCTTC.